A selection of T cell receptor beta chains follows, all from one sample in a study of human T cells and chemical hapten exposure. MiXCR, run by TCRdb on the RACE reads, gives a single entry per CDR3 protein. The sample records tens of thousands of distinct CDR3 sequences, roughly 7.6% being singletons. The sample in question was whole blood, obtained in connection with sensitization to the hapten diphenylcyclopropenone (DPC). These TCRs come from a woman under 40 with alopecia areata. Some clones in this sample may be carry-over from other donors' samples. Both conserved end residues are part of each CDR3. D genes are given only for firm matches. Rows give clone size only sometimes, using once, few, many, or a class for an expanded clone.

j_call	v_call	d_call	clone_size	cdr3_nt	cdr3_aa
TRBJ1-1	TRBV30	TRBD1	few	TGTGCCTGGATTAGACAGGGAGTATCGAACACTGAAGCTTTCTTT	CAWIRQGVSNTEAFF
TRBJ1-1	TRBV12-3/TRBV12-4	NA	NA	TGTGCCAGCAGTTTAAGTAGGGTTACTGAAGCTTTCTTT	CASSLSRVTEAFF
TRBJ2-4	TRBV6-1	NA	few	TGTGCCAGCAGCAAACAGGGAAACATTCAGTACTTC	CASSKQGNIQYF
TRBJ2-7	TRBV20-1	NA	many	TGCAGTGCTAGAGGGGGGGGACAGACTGAGTACTTC	CSARGGGQTEYF
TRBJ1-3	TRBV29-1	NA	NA	TGCAGCGGGCTCGCCGGAAACACCATATATTTT	CSGLAGNTIYF
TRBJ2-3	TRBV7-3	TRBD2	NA	TGTGCCAGCAGCCCGACTAGCGGGGGGCCTCCTCCCACAGATACGCAGTATTTT	CASSPTSGGPPPTDTQYF
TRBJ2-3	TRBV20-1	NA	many	TGCAGTGCTTACAGGAGCACAGATACGCAGTATTTT	CSAYRSTDTQYF
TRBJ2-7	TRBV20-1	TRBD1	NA	TGCAGTGCTACAGGGGGCAAAAGCTCCTACGAGCAGTACTTC	CSATGGKSSYEQYF
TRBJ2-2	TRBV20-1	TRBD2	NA	TGCAGTGCTAGGCTAGCGGGGGACACCGGGGAGCTGTTTTTT	CSARLAGDTGELFF
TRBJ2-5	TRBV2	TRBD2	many	TGTGCCAGCAGTGGCTGGACTAGCCGACAAGAGACCCAGTACTTC	CASSGWTSRQETQYF
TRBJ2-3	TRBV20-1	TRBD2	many	TGCAGTGCTAGAGGGGCGGCGCGGGGGGTGACAGATACGCAGTATTTT	CSARGAARGVTDTQYF
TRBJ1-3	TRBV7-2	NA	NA	TGTGCCAGCAGCTTAGCCATCATAGGAAACACCATATATTTT	CASSLAIIGNTIYF
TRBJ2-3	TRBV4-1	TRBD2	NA	TGCGCCAGCAGCCCTATAGCGGGGGTTAGCACAGATACGCAGTATTTT	CASSPIAGVSTDTQYF
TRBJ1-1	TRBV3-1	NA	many	TGTGCCAGCAGGTCCACCTGGGTGGGCACTGAAGCTTTCTTT	CASRSTWVGTEAFF
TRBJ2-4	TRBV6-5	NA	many	TGTGCCAGCAGTTACGGGGCGGGGTCGGACATTCAGTACTTC	CASSYGAGSDIQYF
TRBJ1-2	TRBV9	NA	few	TGTGCCAGCAGCGAAGGGGGAGGGCCAGGGAACTATGGCTACACCTTC	CASSEGGGPGNYGYTF
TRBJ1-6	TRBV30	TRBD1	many	TGTGCCTGGAGACCTTACAGGGGTTCCTATAATTCACCCCTCCACTTT	CAWRPYRGSYNSPLHF
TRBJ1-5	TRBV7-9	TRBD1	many	TGTGCCAGCAGCTTGAGAACGGGACAGGGTGATCATAGCAATCAGCCCCAGCATTTT	CASSLRTGQGDHSNQPQHF
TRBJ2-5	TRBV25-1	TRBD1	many	TGTGCCAGCAGTAAAGGGGGCGTAGAGACCCAGTACTTC	CASSKGGVETQYF
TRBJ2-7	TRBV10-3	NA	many	TGTGCCATCAGTGACGGGACCCTACATTCCTACGAGCAGTACTTC	CAISDGTLHSYEQYF
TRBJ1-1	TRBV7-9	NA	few	TGTGCCAGCAGCGTTGACACTGAAGCTTTCTTT	CASSVDTEAFF
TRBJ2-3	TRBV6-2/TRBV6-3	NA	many	TGTGCCAGCAGTTATATGACTCTCACAGATACGCAGTATTTT	CASSYMTLTDTQYF
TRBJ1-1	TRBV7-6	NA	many	TGTGCCAGCAGCTTAGCGCAAAACGCAGAAGCTTTCTTT	CASSLAQNAEAFF
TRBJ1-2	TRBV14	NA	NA	TGTGCCAGCAGCCAGGCCATGGGCTATGGCTACACCTTC	CASSQAMGYGYTF